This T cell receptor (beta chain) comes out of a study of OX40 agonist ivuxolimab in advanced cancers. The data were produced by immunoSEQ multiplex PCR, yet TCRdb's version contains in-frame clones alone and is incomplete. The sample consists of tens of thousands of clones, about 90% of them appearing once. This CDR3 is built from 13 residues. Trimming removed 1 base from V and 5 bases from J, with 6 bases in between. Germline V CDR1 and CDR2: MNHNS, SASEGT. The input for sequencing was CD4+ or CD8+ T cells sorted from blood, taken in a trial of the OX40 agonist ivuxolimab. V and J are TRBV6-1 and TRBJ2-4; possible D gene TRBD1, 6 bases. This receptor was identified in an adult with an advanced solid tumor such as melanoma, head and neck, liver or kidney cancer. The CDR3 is CASSEGTENIQYF. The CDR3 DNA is TGTGCCAGCAGTGAAGGGACAGAAAACATTCAGTACTTC.